This T cell receptor (beta chain) originates from a study of blood T cells in healthy people across ages. Findings and limits, study-wide: Roughly linearly, TCR beta diversity per million T cells fell as age increased. Possibly, changes in expanded clonotypes were confounded because donor CMV status was unknown. Reliance upon unsorted PBMCs precluded definitive naive versus antigen-experienced comparison.

Germline values: CDR1 MNHNY, CDR2 SVGAGI (reference sequence). V lost 5 bases and J lost 2, with 7 bases in between. The CDR3 has 12 amino acids. A word on this clonotype: Its antigen is currently unknown.

With a J-beta primer mix and a sample-barcoded 5' primer, a second PCR ran about 7 to 11 cycles. TCRdb passed the 5' RACE reads through MiXCR, listing each CDR3 protein once. Of roughly 860,000 distinct CDR3 sequences listed, 62% were seen once; the top ten hold about 27%. This sequence originates from a man aged 25-40 years in good health. This sequence joins TRBV6-6 and TRBJ2-7; D is uncertain. Sample: blood. The CDR3 reads CASSHDPYEQYF. CDR3 nucleotide sequence: TGTGCCAGCAGTCACGATCCCTACGAGCAGTACTTC.